The clone carrying this T cell receptor (beta chain) was seen repeatedly, ten times or more. This entry belongs to a study of T-cell reconstitution after alpha-beta-depleted transplantation in children. The CDR3 runs to 13 residues. Looked up from germline, CDR1 is ENHRY and CDR2 is SYGVKD. Trimming shortened V by 3 bases and J by 3 bases, and 9 bases separated the two germline ends. A TCRbeta library incorporating unique molecular identifiers was prepared. One entry per CDR3 protein results from TCRdb running MiXCR on the PCR reads. The table includes about 270,000 distinct CDR3 sequences, nearly 10% detected once.

This chain connects TRBV10-3 to TRBJ2-7, with D possibly TRBD1 on 5 matching bases. This clonotype originated in a human donor who donated a stem cell graft to a child with SCID. Source: PBMCs from the stem cell graft donor, taken from the stem cell graft. The CDR3 sequence is CAISEQAFYEQYF. CDR3 nucleotide sequence: TGTGCCATCAGTGAACAGGCCTTCTACGAGCAGTACTTC.